This entry concerns a single TCR beta chain. Its cognate antigen is unknown. Germline CDR1 reads ENHRY; CDR2 reads SYGVKD. The CDR3 runs to 14 residues. The ends lost 6 bases at V and 5 bases at J; junction bases unmatched: 8. These data are taken from a study of T cell responses to AZD1222 COVID-19 vaccine. Across the whole study: Second-dose intervals near 4 or 12 weeks were combined. The study's findings and limits: Of spike-specific TCRs, nearly half reportedly target regions left unmutated in variants.

The table came from immunoSEQ multiplex PCR; TCRdb's copy has only in-frame clones and leaves some out. The sample contains 140,000 to 150,000 clones, under 95% of which appear only once. This material consisted of peripheral blood, taken on day 0 of AZD1222 vaccination. The sequence derives from an adult in good health. The genes are TRBV10-3 and TRBJ1-2; 8 positions agree with TRBD1. In nucleotides, the CDR3 is TGTGCCATCAGCGGACAGGGTGACCCTTATGGCTACACCTTC. It is translated as CAISGQGDPYGYTF.